The 20 T cell receptor beta chains presented below share a single source sample, sequenced in a study of identical twins. TCRdb re-analysed the 5' RACE reads in MiXCR, keeping a single row per CDR3 protein. In the table there are 200,000 to 300,000 distinct CDR3 sequences, about 10% of which are singletons. The sample was memory T cells sorted from blood. The receptors come from a man aged 50-59 years in good health.

This clonotype was seen more than once but under ten times. The rearrangement links TRBV2 to TRBJ1-6; TRBD1 aligns across 7 bases. The CDR3 is 17 amino acids. The germline gives CDR1 SNHLY, CDR2 FYNNEI. Trimming cost V 7 bases and J 4 bases; bases outside gene matches: 13. In DNA, the CDR3 is TGTGCCAGCACCCCGTCCTACCGGGACAGATATAATTCACCCCTCCACTTT. Protein: CASTPSYRDRYNSPLHF.

Ten or more counts support this clonotype. The chain has TRBV14 and TRBJ2-3; D possibly corresponds to TRBD2 (6 bases). The CDR3 extends over 19 amino acids. V lost 0 bases and J 2 bases, leaving 21 bases between the germline ends. Per the germline V gene, CDR1 is SGHDN and CDR2 is FVKESK. CDR3 DNA sequence: TGTGCCAGCAGCCAAGATATGACGGGAGTGAGGGGTTACACAGATACGCAGTATTTT. Amino acids: CASSQDMTGVRGYTDTQYF.

This clonotype was seen a few times. This chain connects TRBV6-2 or TRBV6-3 to TRBJ2-7, with no clear D. Trimming stripped 5 bases from V and 2 bases from J, with 7 bases between. Germline CDR1 reads MNHEY; CDR2 reads SVGEGT. The CDR3 length is 12 residues. CDR3 sequence reads: CASSIDTYEQYF. For the CDR3, the DNA is TGTGCCAGCAGTATAGATACCTACGAGCAGTACTTC.

This clonotype was seen many times. J is TRBJ2-3 and V is TRBV6-2 or TRBV6-3; 7 positions match TRBD1. The CDR3 consists of 17 residues. The germline CDR1 and CDR2 sequences are MNHEY and SVGEGT. V shed 1 base and J 0 bases; nucleotides not matched to a gene: 7. CDR3: CASSYYPGTVSTDTQYF. CDR3 bases: TGTGCCAGCAGTTACTACCCGGGGACAGTAAGCACAGATACGCAGTATTTT.

In its sample, this clonotype was seen many times. This rearrangement joins TRBV5-1 to TRBJ2-3; the match to TRBD1 covers 7 bases. Germline V lookup: CDR1 SGHRS, CDR2 YFSETQ. With V trimmed by 0 bases and J by 0 bases, 1 base remained unmatched. The CDR3 has 15 amino acids. The CDR3 nucleotides are TGCGCCAGCAGCTTGGGGGACAGAAGCACAGATACGCAGTATTTT. Residues: CASSLGDRSTDTQYF.

There are many counts of this clonotype. V usage is TRBV6-1 and J usage is TRBJ2-1, with D possibly TRBD1 on 6 matching bases. The germline V and J ends were trimmed by 4 bases and 9 bases, with 34 bases remaining between them. The germline CDR1 and CDR2 sequences are MNHNS and SASEGT. The CDR3 is 20 amino acids. The CDR3 DNA follows: TGTGCCAGCAGTGGTTTATTACAGGGATCGGCGCGTAGTGGCATGATTGAGCAGTTCTTC. Its protein is CASSGLLQGSARSGMIEQFF.

This chain connects TRBV5-1 to TRBJ1-1; tentative D call: TRBD1 (5 bases). Germline values: CDR1 SGHRS, CDR2 YFSETQ. With 0 bases removed from V and 6 bases from J, the gap between germline ends came to 15 bases. The CDR3 sequence is 15 residues long. The CDR3 spells CASSLEGTRGAEAFF. CDR3 nucleotide sequence: TGCGCCAGCAGCTTGGAGGGGACCCGGGGGGCTGAAGCTTTCTTT.

This clonotype was counted many times. The chain has TRBV11-2 and TRBJ1-2, with 9 bases identical to TRBD1. V lost 5 bases, J lost 6 bases, and 7 bases stayed unmatched. The CDR3 runs 14 residues. Germline CDR1 and CDR2: SGHAT and FQNNGV. The CDR3 DNA sequence: TGTGCCAGCAGCAGGGACAGGGCAACACATGGCTACACCTTC. Translated, it gives CASSRDRATHGYTF.

This clonotype has just a few counts. The chain recombines TRBV30 with TRBJ2-7; perhaps TRBD1 as D (6 bases). V lost 4 bases and J lost 2, with 9 bases in between. The CDR3 consists of 12 residues. Per the germline V gene, CDR1 is GTSNPN and CDR2 is SVGIG (reference sequence). DNA for the CDR3: TGTGCCTGGAATCGGGACACCTACGAGCAGTACTTC. Its translation: CAWNRDTYEQYF.

This clonotype was picked up many times. The chain links TRBV19 to TRBJ2-3; 9 nucleotides agree with TRBD1. Germline loops: CDR1 LNHDA, CDR2 SQIVND (reference sequence). The CDR3 sequence is 16 residues long. Trimming cost V 6 bases and J 3 bases; bases outside gene matches: 10. The CDR3 here is CASSLRRGQGTDTQYF. The CDR3 DNA reads as TGTGCCAGTAGCCTCCGAAGGGGACAGGGAACAGATACGCAGTATTTT.

This clonotype was seen at least ten times. V usage is TRBV15 and J usage is TRBJ1-2, with no clear D. The germline V and J ends were trimmed by 1 base and 1 base, with 10 bases remaining between them. Germline CDR1 reads LNHNV; CDR2 reads YYDKDF (reference sequence). This CDR3 has 15 amino acids. Written as DNA, the CDR3 is TGTGCCACCAGCAGAGCGTACACCCTTAACTATGGCTACACCTTC. Protein sequence: CATSRAYTLNYGYTF.

The chain links TRBV9 to TRBJ2-1; the D gene is possibly TRBD2 (5 bases). The CDR3 totals 14 residues. Per the germline V gene, CDR1 is SGDLS and CDR2 is YYNGEE. Trimming removed 0 bases at V and 6 bases at J, with 10 bases between. In DNA form, the CDR3 reads TGTGCCAGCAGCGTAGGTTGGAGCGGCAATGAGCAGTTCTTC. Encoded protein: CASSVGWSGNEQFF.

This clonotype was counted ten times or more. The chain carries TRBV6-1 and TRBJ2-1; 10 nucleotides agree with TRBD2. The V gene end was trimmed by 7 bases and the J gene end by 1 base; junction bases not matched to a gene: 13. The CDR3 has 18 residues. Germline V CDR1 and CDR2: MNHNS, SASEGT. The CDR3 region is CASKSLVAGGVSYNEQFF. The CDR3 DNA is TGTGCCAGCAAAAGTTTAGTAGCGGGAGGTGTTTCCTACAATGAGCAGTTCTTC.

The chain uses TRBV4-1 and TRBJ2-7; a weak D match, TRBD1 (6 bases). Germline CDR1 reads MGHRA; CDR2 reads YSYEKL. This CDR3 contains 15 residues. The V end lost 2 bases, the J end lost 1 base, and 12 bases lay between the germline ends. The CDR3 region has the DNA TGCGCCAGCAGCCAATTCACTACAGGGTCCTACGAGCAGTACTTC. Protein sequence: CASSQFTTGSYEQYF.

Only a few counts were recorded for this clonotype. CDR3 residues: CASSQALNRGGDTEAFF. The CDR3 DNA is TGTGCCAGCAGCCAAGCTTTGAACAGGGGAGGGGACACTGAAGCTTTCTTT. This chain joins TRBV4-2 and TRBJ1-1; 7 nucleotides align to TRBD1. Germline-derived CDR1 and CDR2 are LGHNA and YNFKEQ. With V trimmed by 1 base and J by 3 bases, 11 bases remained unmatched. The CDR3 is made up of 17 amino acids.

This clonotype was picked up many times. The rearrangement links TRBV5-5 to TRBJ1-5, with 10 bases that match TRBD1. Germline CDR1 reads SGHKS; CDR2 reads YYEKEE (reference sequence). V dropped 2 bases and J dropped 7; count of bases not matched to a gene: 3. This CDR3 comprises 14 residues. As DNA, the CDR3 is TGTGCCAGCAGCTTCCGGGACAGGGGACAGCCCCAGCATTTT. It translates to CASSFRDRGQPQHF.

This clonotype showed up many times. The chain couples TRBV7-2 to TRBJ2-3; D is unclear. The germline gives CDR1 SGHTA, CDR2 FQGNSA. Trimming pared 5 bases from V and 5 bases from J, leaving 8 bases between. There are 12 residues in the CDR3. This CDR3 reads CASSPMGDTQYF. Here the CDR3 DNA reads TGTGCCAGCAGCCCGATGGGAGATACGCAGTATTTT.

The chain links TRBV6-1 to TRBJ2-2, with 7 bases matching TRBD1. The ends lost 4 bases at V and 2 bases at J; junction bases unmatched: 10. This CDR3 has 17 amino acids. CDR1 MNHNS and CDR2 SASEGT come from the germline V gene. The CDR3 sequence is CASSVRPGQLNTGELFF. CDR3 nucleotide sequence: TGTGCCAGCAGTGTTCGTCCGGGACAGCTAAACACCGGGGAGCTGTTTTTT.

Turning to this clonotype: One end of the junction is discordant with germline, which a read error may explain. The V call is TRBV5-6, the J call TRBJ1-1; D is unresolved. This CDR3 has 13 amino acids. Germline V CDR1 and CDR2: SGHDT, YYEEEE. The CDR3 spells CASGFSANTEAFF. DNA for the CDR3: TGTGCCAGCGGCTTCTCAGCGAACACTGAAGCTTTCTTT.

Note on this clonotype: A clone one base away is much larger, so this may be a read error. The chain joins TRBV4-2 to TRBJ2-2, with 9 bases identical to TRBD2. This CDR3 spans 15 amino acids. The V gene's germline CDR1 is LGHNA and CDR2 YNFKEQ. CDR3 coding DNA: TGTCCCAGCAGCCAAGAACTAGCGGGTGGCCGGGAGCTGTTTTTT. This codes for CPSSQELAGGRELFF.